What follows are 14 T cell receptor beta chains derived from one specimen sequenced in a study of PD-1 blockade in classical Hodgkin lymphoma. Only in-frame clones appear in the TCRdb table, and some are missing; sequencing was by immunoSEQ multiplex PCR. Of roughly 90,000 clones detected, 83% appear once; the ten largest clones hold 17%. The sample's time point: cycle 4 day 1 (C4D1), after about 6 weeks of nivolumab. Autologous stem cell transplantation was followed by relapse in every patient, and brentuximab vedotin exposure varied. The specimen comprised peripheral blood mononuclear cells (PBMCs), sampled before the fourth cycle of nivolumab. These receptors were taken from a human donor with classical Hodgkin lymphoma.

V is TRBV19 and J is TRBJ2-7; D may be TRBD1 (5 bases). V lost 3 bases, J lost 6 bases, and 18 bases lay in between. The germline gives CDR1 LNHDA, CDR2 SQIVND (reference sequence). The CDR3 is made up of 15 amino acids. CDR3 amino acids: CASSIFSTEPSEQYF. Written as DNA, the CDR3 is TGTGCCAGTAGTATCTTCTCGACAGAACCATCCGAGCAGTACTTC.

The chain uses TRBV10-3 and TRBJ2-5, with a weak D call TRBD1 (5 bases). This CDR3 spans 12 amino acids. Germline V gene sequence: CDR1 ENHRY, CDR2 SYGVKD. V lost 2 bases and J 4 bases, leaving 5 bases between the germline ends. CDR3 DNA sequence: TGTGCCATCAGTGAGGGGGCAGAGACCCAGTACTTC. Translating gives CAISEGAETQYF.

V gene TRBV27 combines with J gene TRBJ2-3, with D hard to call. Trimming removed 2 bases at V and 4 bases at J, with 7 bases between. Germline V gene data show CDR1 as MNHEY and CDR2 as SMNVEV (reference sequence). CDR3 length: 13 residues. CDR3 residues: CASSLMGPDTQYF. Written as DNA, the CDR3 is TGTGCCAGCAGTTTAATGGGCCCAGATACGCAGTATTTT.

The rearrangement uses TRBV5-1 and TRBJ1-1; 7 nucleotides match TRBD1. The CDR3 contains 14 residues. Germline V gene lookup returns CDR1 SGHRS and CDR2 YFSETQ. Losses at the gene ends were 5 bases for V and 4 bases for J; bases not matched to a gene: 8. The CDR3 spells CASSGPRGSTEAFF. The CDR3 region has the DNA TGCGCCAGCAGTGGTCCCAGGGGGAGCACTGAAGCTTTCTTT.

The chain employs TRBV4-2 and TRBJ2-1, with 9 bases matching TRBD2. The CDR3 runs 18 residues. The V and J ends lost 3 bases and 5 bases, in that order; junction bases with no gene match: 14. Germline CDR1 LGHNA, CDR2 YNFKEQ. In nucleotides, the CDR3 is TGTGCCAGCAGCCATATACAGGGAGGGACTAGCCGAGACAATGAGCAGTTCTTC. Protein product: CASSHIQGGTSRDNEQFF.

The chain couples TRBV30 to TRBJ2-1; 14 nucleotides line up with TRBD2. Trimming removed 1 base from V and 10 bases from J; junction bases left unmatched: 9. Per the germline V gene, CDR1 is GTSNPN and CDR2 is SVGIG (reference sequence). This CDR3 is built from 16 residues. The CDR3 here is CAWSARLAGGPGEQFF. CDR3 DNA sequence: TGTGCCTGGAGTGCCCGACTAGCGGGAGGGCCGGGGGAGCAGTTCTTC.

The chain combines TRBV29-1 with TRBJ2-1; D gene ambiguous. This CDR3 has 10 amino acids. The V end lost 6 bases, the J end lost 6 bases, and 6 bases lay between the germline ends. Germline V gives CDR1 SQVTM, CDR2 ANQGSEA. CDR3 protein: CSVAINEQFF. CDR3 bases: TGCAGCGTCGCAATCAATGAGCAGTTCTTC.

The gene calls are TRBV6-6 and TRBJ2-7; possible D gene TRBD2, 5 bases. The CDR3 covers 13 residues. V lost 6 bases, J lost 1 base, and 10 bases lay in between. CDR1 and CDR2 (germline): MNHNY, SVGAGI (reference sequence). This CDR3 is CASSSLASYEQYF. The CDR3 coding sequence is TGTGCCAGCAGCTCTCTAGCTTCCTACGAGCAGTACTTC.

This chain's CDR3 is CASSYTRDSNQPQHF. Here the CDR3 DNA reads TGTGCCAGCAGTTATACCCGGGATAGCAATCAGCCCCAGCATTTT. The chain recombines TRBV6-5 with TRBJ1-5; the D is unclear. This CDR3 region has 15 residues. V gave up 3 bases and J gave up 0 bases, with 9 bases separating them. Germline CDR1 is MNHEY and CDR2 is SVGAGI.

The count of this clone is one. The chain carries TRBV9 and TRBJ2-5, with 10 bases aligning to TRBD2. Germline-derived CDR1 and CDR2 are SGDLS and YYNGEE. The CDR3 is made up of 14 amino acids. V gave up 3 bases and J gave up 5 bases; unmatched junction bases: 4. The CDR3 DNA is TGTGCCAGCAGCGATAGCGGGAGGTACGAGACCCAGTACTTC. This codes for CASSDSGRYETQYF.

The CDR3 DNA follows: TGTGCCAGCAGTGCCCCGAGACAGGGGGCCTACGAGCAGTACTTC. Amino acid sequence: CASSAPRQGAYEQYF. V usage is TRBV6-5 and J usage is TRBJ2-7; TRBD1 aligns across 9 bases. CDR1 and CDR2 (germline): MNHEY, SVGAGI. The CDR3 consists of 15 residues. Trimming at V came to 5 bases and at J to 2 bases, leaving 7 bases not matched to a gene.

This clone was recorded at least ten times. CDR3 region: CASSLAAPPNEQFF. The CDR3 bases are TGTGCCAGCTCCTTAGCGGCCCCTCCCAATGAGCAGTTCTTC. The chain recombines TRBV19 with TRBJ2-1; D is perhaps TRBD2 (6 bases). V was pared by 9 bases and J by 6 bases, with 18 bases between. The CDR3 has 14 amino acids. The germline gives CDR1 LNHDA, CDR2 SQIVND (reference sequence).

The chain couples TRBV7-8 to TRBJ2-1, with TRBD2 as a possible D gene (6 bases). The CDR3 contains 16 residues. Germline V gene sequence: CDR1 SGHVS, CDR2 FQNEAQ. Trimming took 1 base from V and 10 from J, leaving 20 bases between them. CDR3 sequence: CASSLGVGTLLGEQFF. The CDR3 DNA reads as TGTGCCAGCAGCTTAGGAGTAGGGACTCTCCTCGGCGAGCAGTTCTTC.

This chain links TRBV18 with TRBJ2-7; 8 bases agree with TRBD2. Germline V gene data show CDR1 as KGHSH and CDR2 as LQKENI. The CDR3 runs 16 residues. Losses at the gene ends were 3 bases for V and 2 bases for J; bases not matched to a gene: 9. CDR3 sequence reads: CASSPGGREGTYEQYF. CDR3 nucleotides: TGTGCCAGCTCACCCGGGGGACGGGAGGGTACCTACGAGCAGTACTTC.